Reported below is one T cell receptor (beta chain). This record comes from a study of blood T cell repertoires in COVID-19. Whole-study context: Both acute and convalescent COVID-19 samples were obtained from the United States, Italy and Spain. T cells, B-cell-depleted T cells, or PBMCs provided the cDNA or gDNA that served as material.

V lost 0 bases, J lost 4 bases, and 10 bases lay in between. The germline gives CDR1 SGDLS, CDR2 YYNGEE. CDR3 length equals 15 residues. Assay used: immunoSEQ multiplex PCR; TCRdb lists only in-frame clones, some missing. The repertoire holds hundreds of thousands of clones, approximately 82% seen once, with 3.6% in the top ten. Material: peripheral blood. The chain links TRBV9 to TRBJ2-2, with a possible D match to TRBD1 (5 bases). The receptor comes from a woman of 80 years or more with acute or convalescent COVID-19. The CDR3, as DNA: TGTGCCAGCAGCGTAGCAGGGCTTGCCACCGGGGAGCTGTTTTTT. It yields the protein CASSVAGLATGELFF.